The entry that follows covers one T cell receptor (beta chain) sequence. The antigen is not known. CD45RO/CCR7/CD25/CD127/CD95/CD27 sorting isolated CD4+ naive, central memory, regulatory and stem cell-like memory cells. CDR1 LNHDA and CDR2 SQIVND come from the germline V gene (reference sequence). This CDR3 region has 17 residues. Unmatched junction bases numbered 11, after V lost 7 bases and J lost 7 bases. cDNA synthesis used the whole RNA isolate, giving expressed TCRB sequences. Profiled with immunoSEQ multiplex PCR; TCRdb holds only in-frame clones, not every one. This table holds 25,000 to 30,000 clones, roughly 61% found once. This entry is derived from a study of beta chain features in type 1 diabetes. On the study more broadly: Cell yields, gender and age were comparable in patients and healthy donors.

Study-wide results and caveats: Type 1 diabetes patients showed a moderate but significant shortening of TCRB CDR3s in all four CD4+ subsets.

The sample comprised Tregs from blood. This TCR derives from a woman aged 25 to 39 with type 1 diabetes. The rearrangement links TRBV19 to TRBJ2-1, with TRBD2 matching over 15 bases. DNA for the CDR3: TGTGCCAGTAACCCTCCGGGACTAGCGGGAGGATTAAATGAGCAGTTCTTC. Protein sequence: CASNPPGLAGGLNEQFF.